This T cell receptor (beta chain) was found in a study of tumour-infiltrating T cells in Burkitt lymphoma. Whole-study context: Overall and progression-free survival were predicted by productive clonality.

Using immunoSEQ multiplex PCR, the repertoire was profiled, and TCRdb retains in-frame clones only, with some absent. The data show just under 8,000 clones, roughly two thirds seen once. V lost 9 bases and J lost 4, with 21 bases in between. This CDR3 region has 15 residues. Germline CDR1 LNHDA, CDR2 SQIVND (reference sequence). The sample consisted of tumor tissue. This sequence originates from a human donor with diffuse large B-cell lymphoma. The chain joins TRBV19 to TRBJ1-1, with D possibly being TRBD1 (6 bases). The CDR3 sequence is CASARRGAKVTEAFF. DNA of the CDR3: TGTGCCAGCGCACGACGGGGGGCAAAGGTCACTGAAGCTTTCTTT. Together with reference TRBV19 and TRBJ1-1, the CDR3 gives the full variable domain: DGGITQSPKYLFRKEGQNVTLSCEQNLNHDAMYWYRQDPGQGLRLIYYSQIVNDFQKGDIAEGYSVSREKKESFPLTVTSAQKNPTAFYLCASARRGAKVTEAFFGQGTRLTVV.